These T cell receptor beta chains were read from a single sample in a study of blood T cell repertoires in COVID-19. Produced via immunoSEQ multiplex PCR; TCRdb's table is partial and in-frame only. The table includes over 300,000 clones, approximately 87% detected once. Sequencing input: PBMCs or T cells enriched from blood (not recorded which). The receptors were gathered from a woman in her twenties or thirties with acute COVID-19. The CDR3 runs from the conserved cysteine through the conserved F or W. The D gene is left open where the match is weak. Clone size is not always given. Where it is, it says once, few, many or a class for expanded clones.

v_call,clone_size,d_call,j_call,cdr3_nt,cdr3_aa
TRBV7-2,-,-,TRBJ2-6,TGTGCCAGCAGCCCCGCACTAGGGCAAGGATACTCTGGGGCCAACGTCCTGACTTTC,CASSPALGQGYSGANVLTF
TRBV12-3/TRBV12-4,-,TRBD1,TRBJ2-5,TGTGCCAGCAGTACGACAGGGGTTGAGACCCAGTACTTC,CASSTTGVETQYF
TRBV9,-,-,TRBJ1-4,TGTGCCAGCAGCCCCCTGATAGGGCAGGGCGGTGAAAAACTGTTTTTT,CASSPLIGQGGEKLFF
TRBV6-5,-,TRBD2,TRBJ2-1,TGTGCCAGCAGTTACCAGAAGCGGGGGGCTTACAATGAGCAGTTCTTC,CASSYQKRGAYNEQFF
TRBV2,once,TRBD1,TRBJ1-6,TGTGCCAGCAGCTCCTACAGGGGTTACTCACCCCTCCACTTT,CASSSYRGYSPLHF
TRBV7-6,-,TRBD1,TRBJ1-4,TGTGCCAGCAGCACCGACAGGGAGGAAAAACTGTTTTTT,CASSTDREEKLFF
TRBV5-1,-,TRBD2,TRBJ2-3,TGCGCCAGCAGTCCAGATCTAGCGGGGGGGCATCTGAGCACAGATACGCAGTATTTT,CASSPDLAGGHLSTDTQYF
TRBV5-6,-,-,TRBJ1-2,TGTGCCAGCAGCCCAAAGACAGTCTCCTATGGCTACACCTTC,CASSPKTVSYGYTF
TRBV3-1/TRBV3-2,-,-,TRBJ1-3,TGTGCCAGCAGCCAAGATCCGGACAGCTCTGGAAACACCATATATTTT,CASSQDPDSSGNTIYF
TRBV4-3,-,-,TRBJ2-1,TGCGCCAGCAGCCAAGATGTTGGGGGGGCACGAATCTTC,CASSQDVGGARIF
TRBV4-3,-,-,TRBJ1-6,TGCGCCAGCAGCCAAGTTCGGGGGGAGAATTCACCCCTCCACTTT,CASSQVRGENSPLHF
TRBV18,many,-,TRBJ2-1,TGTGCCAGCTCACAGTGGGGACTCAATGAGCAGTTCTTC,CASSQWGLNEQFF
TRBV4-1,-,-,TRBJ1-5,TGCGCCAGCAGCCCCCAAGGAGGGGTGGGGCGGGCAAATCAGCCCCAGCATTTT,CASSPQGGVGRANQPQHF
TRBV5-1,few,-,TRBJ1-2,TGCGCCAGCAGCTTGGTGGGGGGTAACTATGGCTACACCTTC,CASSLVGGNYGYTF
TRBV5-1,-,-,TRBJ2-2,TGCGCCAGCAGCTTCAAGTGGGGGGACACCGGGGAGCTGTTTTTT,CASSFKWGDTGELFF
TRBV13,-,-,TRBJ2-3,TGTGCCAGCAGCTTAGGACGGACAGATACGCAGTATTTT,CASSLGRTDTQYF
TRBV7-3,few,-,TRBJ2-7,TGTGCCAGCAGCTTATTGGCAGGGGCTACCTACGAGCAGTACTTC,CASSLLAGATYEQYF
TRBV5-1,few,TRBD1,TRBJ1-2,TGCGCCAGCAGCCGGGTGGGGGACAGCCTAAGTCTTAACTATGGCTACACCTTC,CASSRVGDSLSLNYGYTF
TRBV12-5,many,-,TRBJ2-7,TGTGCTAGTGGTTTGGTAAAGGAGGGGTCCTACGAGCAGTACTTC,CASGLVKEGSYEQYF
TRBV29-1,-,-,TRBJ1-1,TGCAGCGCTGAGGGACAACTGAACACTGAAGCTTTCTTT,CSAEGQLNTEAFF
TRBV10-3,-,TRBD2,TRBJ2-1,TGTGCCATCAGGAGCGGGGGGGCAAATGAGCAGTTCTTC,CAIRSGGANEQFF
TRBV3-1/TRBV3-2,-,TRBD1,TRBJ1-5,TGTGCCAGCAGCCTAAGTACAGGGGGGAGGCCCCAGCATTTT,CASSLSTGGRPQHF
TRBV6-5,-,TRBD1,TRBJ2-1,TGTGCCACCTCAGGGGGCTCCTACAATGAGCAGTTCTTC,CATSGGSYNEQFF
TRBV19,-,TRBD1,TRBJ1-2,TGTGCCAGTAGTGAAAGGACAGGAGTTAACTATGGCTACACCTTC,CASSERTGVNYGYTF
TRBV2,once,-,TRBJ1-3,TGTGCCAGCGCCGCTGGGGGTACAGGGACCTCTGGAAACACCATATATTTT,CASAAGGTGTSGNTIYF